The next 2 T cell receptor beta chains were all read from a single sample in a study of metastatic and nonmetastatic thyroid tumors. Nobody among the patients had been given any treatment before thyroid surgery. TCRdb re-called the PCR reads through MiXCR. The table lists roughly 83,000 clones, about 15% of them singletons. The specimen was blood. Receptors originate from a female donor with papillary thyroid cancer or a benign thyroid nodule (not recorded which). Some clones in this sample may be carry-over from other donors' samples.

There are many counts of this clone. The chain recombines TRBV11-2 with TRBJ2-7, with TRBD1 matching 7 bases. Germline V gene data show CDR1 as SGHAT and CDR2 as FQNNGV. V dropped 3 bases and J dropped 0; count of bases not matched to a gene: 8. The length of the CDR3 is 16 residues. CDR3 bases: TGTGCCAGCAGCTTCCTAAGGACAGGCTTCTCCTACGAGCAGTACTTC. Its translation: CASSFLRTGFSYEQYF.

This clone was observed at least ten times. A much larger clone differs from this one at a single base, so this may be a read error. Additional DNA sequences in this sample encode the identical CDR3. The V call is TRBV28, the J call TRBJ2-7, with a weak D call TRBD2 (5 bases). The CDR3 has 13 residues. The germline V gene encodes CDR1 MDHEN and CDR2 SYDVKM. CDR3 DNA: TGTGTAGTTAGGAGGCGCACGTCCTACGAGCAGTACTTC. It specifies CVVRRRTSYEQYF.